This T cell receptor (beta chain) was identified during a study of patients and donors after allogeneic stem cell transplantation. Trimming stripped 6 bases from V and 3 bases from J, with 18 bases between. Germline loops: CDR1 LNHDA, CDR2 SQIVND (reference sequence). CDR3 length: 15 amino acids. Via MiXCR, TCRdb re-called the RT-PCR reads, giving one row per CDR3 protein. The sample shows about a million distinct CDR3 sequences, 18% of them seen only once. V usage is TRBV19 and J usage is TRBJ2-7; weak D call: TRBD1 (5 bases). What was sequenced was blood, either unsorted or a sorted T cell fraction (not recorded which). The TCR sequence derives from a human donor who was either an allogeneic HSCT recipient or a stem cell or donor lymphocyte infusion donor (not recorded which). It is not recorded whose cells these are; they may come from a transplant donor. The CDR3 loop reads CASRLDSLGNYEQYF. The DNA for the CDR3 is TGTGCCAGTAGACTTGACAGTTTAGGCAACTACGAGCAGTACTTC.